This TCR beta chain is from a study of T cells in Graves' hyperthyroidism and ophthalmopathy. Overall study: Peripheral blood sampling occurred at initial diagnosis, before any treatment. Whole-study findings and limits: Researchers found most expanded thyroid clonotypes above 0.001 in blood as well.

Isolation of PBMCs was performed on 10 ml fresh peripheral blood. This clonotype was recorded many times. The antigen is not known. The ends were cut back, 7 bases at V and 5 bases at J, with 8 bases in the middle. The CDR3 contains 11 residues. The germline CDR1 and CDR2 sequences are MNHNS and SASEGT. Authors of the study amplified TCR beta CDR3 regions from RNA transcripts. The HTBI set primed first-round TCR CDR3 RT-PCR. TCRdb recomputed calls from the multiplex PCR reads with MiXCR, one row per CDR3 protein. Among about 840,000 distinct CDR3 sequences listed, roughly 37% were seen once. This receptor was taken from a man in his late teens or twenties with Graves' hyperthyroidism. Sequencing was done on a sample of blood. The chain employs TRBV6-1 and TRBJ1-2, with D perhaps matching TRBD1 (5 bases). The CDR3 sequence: CASIAGYGYTF. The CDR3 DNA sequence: TGTGCCAGCATTGCAGGGTATGGCTACACCTTC.